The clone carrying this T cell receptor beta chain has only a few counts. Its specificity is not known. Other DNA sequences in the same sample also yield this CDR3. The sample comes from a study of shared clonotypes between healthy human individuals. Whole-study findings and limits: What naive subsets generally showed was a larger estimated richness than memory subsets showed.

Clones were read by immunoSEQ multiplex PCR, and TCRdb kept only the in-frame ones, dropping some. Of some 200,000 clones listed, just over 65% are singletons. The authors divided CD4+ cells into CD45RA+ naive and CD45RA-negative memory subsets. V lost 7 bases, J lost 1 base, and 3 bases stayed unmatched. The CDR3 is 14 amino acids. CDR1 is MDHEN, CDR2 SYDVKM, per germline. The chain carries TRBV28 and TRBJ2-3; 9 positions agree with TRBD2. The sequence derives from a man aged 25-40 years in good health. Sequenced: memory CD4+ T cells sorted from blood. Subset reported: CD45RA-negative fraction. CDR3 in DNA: TGTGCCAGCACCTTAGCGGGAGGCACAGATACGCAGTATTTT. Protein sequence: CASTLAGGTDTQYF.